A selection of T cell receptor beta chains follows, all from one sample in a study of T-cell memory formation after mild COVID-19. TCRdb fed the 5' RACE reads into MiXCR, producing one record per CDR3 protein. The sample has about 470,000 distinct CDR3 sequences; about 20% are singletons. Sequencing used PBMCs or a T cell subset sorted from them (not recorded which). All receptors come from an adult woman who had mild COVID-19 (a few samples of this study predate the infection). Cell type and time point are not known. CDR3s include the opening cysteine and the closing phenylalanine or tryptophan.

v_call,cdr3_aa
TRBV20-1,CSARDWTYPYEQYF
TRBV12-3/TRBV12-4,CASSALQGYGKNIQYF
TRBV6-5,CASRRTSGRDTQYF
TRBV7-9,CASSSDRRAKTYGYTF
TRBV12-3/TRBV12-4,CASSLIYGTSTDEQYF
TRBV10-3,CAISVQGTGTEAFF
TRBV5-4,CASSLVGQGGSGELFF
TRBV12-3/TRBV12-4,CASSRWTFGYTF
TRBV7-2,CASSKGTWDNQPQHF
TRBV5-1,CASTERGSDEQYF
TRBV24-1,CATSDSGLAGRETQYF
TRBV2,CASRADRGPEAFF
TRBV20-1,CSARDPASGPGEQYF
TRBV7-9,CASSSTGFQTYEQYF
TRBV2,CASTLLRGHEQYF
TRBV19,CASSTAGVYIQYF
TRBV9,CASSDAGQGPYNEQFF
TRBV7-2,CASKETGRSYNEQFF
TRBV5-1,CASSPGGTAAYEQYF
TRBV7-9,CASIVGVSYNEQFF
TRBV7-2,CASRKTSGSGGQFF
TRBV6-2/TRBV6-3,CASSYSVPQGNEQFF
TRBV9,CASSPKDINQETQYF
TRBV20-1,CSALEDAEAFF
TRBV2,CASSVRDTREDEQFF
TRBV19,CASSIGGVGYNEQFF
TRBV12-3/TRBV12-4,CASTPHATDTQYF
TRBV19,CASSLHPTSGSAYEQYF
TRBV7-9,CASSSGTAPSNYGYTF
TRBV6-5,CASTRSTTGKLYEQYF
TRBV21-1,CASSKGTENTGELFF
TRBV12-3/TRBV12-4,CASSPTSGADNEQFF
TRBV24-1,CATSAPQAGTKGEADTQYF
TRBV12-3/TRBV12-4,CASRWAGANVLTF
TRBV5-1,CASSKDRGYTGELFF